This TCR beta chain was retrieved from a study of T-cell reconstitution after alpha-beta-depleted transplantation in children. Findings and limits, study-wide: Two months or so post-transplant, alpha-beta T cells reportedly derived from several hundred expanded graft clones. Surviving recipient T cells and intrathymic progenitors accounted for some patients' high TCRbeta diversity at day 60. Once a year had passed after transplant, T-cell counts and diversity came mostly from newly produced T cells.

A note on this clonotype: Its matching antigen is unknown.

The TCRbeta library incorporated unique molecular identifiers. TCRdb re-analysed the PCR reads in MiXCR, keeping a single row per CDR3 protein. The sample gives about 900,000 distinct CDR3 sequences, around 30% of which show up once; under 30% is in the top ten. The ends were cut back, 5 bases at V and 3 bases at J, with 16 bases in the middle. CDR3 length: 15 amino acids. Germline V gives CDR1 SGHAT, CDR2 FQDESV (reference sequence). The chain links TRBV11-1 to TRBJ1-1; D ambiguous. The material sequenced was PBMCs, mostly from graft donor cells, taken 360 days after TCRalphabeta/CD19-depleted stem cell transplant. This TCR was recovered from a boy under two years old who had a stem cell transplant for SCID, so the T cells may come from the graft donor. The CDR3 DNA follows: TGTGCCAGCAGCCCCCGTGGGGTTGCGGACACTGAAGCTTTCTTT. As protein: CASSPRGVADTEAFF. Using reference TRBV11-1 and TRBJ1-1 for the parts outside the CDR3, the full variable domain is EAEVAQSPRYKITEKSQAVAFWCDPISGHATLYWYRQILGQGPELLVQFQDESVVDDSQLPKDRFSAERLKGVDSTLKIQPAELGDSAMYLCASSPRGVADTEAFFGQGTRLTVV.